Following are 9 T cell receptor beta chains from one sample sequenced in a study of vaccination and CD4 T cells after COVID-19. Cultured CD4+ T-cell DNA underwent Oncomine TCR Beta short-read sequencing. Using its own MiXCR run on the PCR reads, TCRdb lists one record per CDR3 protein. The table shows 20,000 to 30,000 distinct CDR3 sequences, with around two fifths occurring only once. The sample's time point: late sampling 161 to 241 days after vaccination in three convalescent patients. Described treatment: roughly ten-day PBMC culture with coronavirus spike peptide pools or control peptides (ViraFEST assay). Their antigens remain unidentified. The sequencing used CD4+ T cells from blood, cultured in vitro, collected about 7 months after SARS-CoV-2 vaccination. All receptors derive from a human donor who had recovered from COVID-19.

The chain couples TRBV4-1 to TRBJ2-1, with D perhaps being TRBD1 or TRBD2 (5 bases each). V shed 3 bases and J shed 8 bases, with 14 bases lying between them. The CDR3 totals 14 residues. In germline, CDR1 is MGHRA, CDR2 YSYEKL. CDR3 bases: TGCGCCAGCAGCCAGATGGGGCGGGCTGATGAGCAGTTCTTC. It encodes CASSQMGRADEQFF.

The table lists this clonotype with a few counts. CDR3 sequence reads: CASSLGPGGNYEQYF. The CDR3, as DNA: TGTGCCAGCAGCTTGGGACCCGGAGGCAACTACGAGCAGTACTTC. J is TRBJ2-7 and V is TRBV7-2; the D call may be TRBD1 or TRBD2 (5 bases each). The CDR3 extends over 15 amino acids. Trimming removed 3 bases from V and 3 bases from J, with 15 bases in between. Germline-derived CDR1 and CDR2 are SGHTA and FQGNSA.

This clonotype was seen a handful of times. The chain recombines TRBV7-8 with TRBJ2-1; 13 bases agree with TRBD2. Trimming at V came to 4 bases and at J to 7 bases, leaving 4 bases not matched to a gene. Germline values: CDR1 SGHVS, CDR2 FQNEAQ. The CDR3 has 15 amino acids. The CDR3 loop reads CASSWGLAGRNEQFF. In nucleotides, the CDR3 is TGTGCCAGCAGCTGGGGACTAGCGGGGCGTAATGAGCAGTTCTTC.

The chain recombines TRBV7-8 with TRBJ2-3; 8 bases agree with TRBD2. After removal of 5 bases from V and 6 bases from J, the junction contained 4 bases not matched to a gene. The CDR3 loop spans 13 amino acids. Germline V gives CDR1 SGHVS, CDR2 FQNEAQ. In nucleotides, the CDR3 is TGTGCCAGCAGCAGCGGGAGAATTGATACGCAGTATTTT. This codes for CASSSGRIDTQYF. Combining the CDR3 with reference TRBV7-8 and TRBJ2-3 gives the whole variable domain GAGVSQSPRYKVAKRGQDVALRCDPISGHVSLFWYQQALGQGPEFLTYFQNEAQLDKSGLPSDRFFAERPEGSVSTLKIQRTQQEDSAVYLCASSSGRIDTQYFGPGTRLTVL.

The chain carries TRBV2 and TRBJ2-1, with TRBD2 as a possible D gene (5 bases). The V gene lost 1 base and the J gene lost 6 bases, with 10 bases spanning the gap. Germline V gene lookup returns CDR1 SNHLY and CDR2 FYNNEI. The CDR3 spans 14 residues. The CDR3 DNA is TGTGCCAGCAGTGAAGGACTACACCCCAATGAGCAGTTCTTC. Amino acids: CASSEGLHPNEQFF.

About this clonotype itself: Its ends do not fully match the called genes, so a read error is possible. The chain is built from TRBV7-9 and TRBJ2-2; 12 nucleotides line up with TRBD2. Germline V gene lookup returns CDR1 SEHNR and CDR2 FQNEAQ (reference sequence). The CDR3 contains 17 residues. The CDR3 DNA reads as TGTGCCAGCACCGGGACACTAGCGGGAGGCCAGCCCGGGGAGCTGTCTTTT. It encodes CASTGTLAGGQPGELSF. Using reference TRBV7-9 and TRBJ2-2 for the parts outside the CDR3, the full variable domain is DTGVSQNPRHKITKRGQNVTFRCDPISEHNRLYWYRQTLGQGPEFLTYFQNEAQLEKSRLLSDRFSAERPKGSFSTLEIQRTEQGDSAMYLCASTGTLAGGQPGELSFGEGSRLTVL.

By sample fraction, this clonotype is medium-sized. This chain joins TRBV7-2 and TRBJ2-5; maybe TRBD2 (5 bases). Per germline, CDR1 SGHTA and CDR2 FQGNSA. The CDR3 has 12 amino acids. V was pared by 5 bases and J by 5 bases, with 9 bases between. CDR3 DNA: TGTGCCAGCAGCACCCCGGGGGAGACCCAGTACTTC. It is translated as CASSTPGETQYF.

The CDR3 reads CASSLGSGASNTEAFF. The CDR3 DNA reads TGTGCCAGCAGTTTAGGGTCGGGGGCGTCGAACACTGAAGCTTTCTTT. The chain joins TRBV28 to TRBJ1-1, with a weak D call TRBD1 (6 bases). Germline V gene data show CDR1 as MDHEN and CDR2 as SYDVKM. The CDR3 extends over 16 amino acids. Between the trimmed V and J ends, which lost 2 bases and 1 base, there was a span of 14 bases.

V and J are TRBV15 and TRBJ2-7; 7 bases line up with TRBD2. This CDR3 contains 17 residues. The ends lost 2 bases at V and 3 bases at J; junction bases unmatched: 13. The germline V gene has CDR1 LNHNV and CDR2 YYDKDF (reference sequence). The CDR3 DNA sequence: TGTGCCACCAGCAGACGTCCGAGAGATGGGGGGGGCTACGAGCAGTACTTC. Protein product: CATSRRPRDGGGYEQYF. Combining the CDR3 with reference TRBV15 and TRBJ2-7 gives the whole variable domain DAMVIQNPRYQVTQFGKPVTLSCSQTLNHNVMYWYQQKSSQAPKLLFHYYDKDFNNEADTPDNFQSRRPNTSFCFLDIRSPGLGDTAMYLCATSRRPRDGGGYEQYFGPGTRLTVT.